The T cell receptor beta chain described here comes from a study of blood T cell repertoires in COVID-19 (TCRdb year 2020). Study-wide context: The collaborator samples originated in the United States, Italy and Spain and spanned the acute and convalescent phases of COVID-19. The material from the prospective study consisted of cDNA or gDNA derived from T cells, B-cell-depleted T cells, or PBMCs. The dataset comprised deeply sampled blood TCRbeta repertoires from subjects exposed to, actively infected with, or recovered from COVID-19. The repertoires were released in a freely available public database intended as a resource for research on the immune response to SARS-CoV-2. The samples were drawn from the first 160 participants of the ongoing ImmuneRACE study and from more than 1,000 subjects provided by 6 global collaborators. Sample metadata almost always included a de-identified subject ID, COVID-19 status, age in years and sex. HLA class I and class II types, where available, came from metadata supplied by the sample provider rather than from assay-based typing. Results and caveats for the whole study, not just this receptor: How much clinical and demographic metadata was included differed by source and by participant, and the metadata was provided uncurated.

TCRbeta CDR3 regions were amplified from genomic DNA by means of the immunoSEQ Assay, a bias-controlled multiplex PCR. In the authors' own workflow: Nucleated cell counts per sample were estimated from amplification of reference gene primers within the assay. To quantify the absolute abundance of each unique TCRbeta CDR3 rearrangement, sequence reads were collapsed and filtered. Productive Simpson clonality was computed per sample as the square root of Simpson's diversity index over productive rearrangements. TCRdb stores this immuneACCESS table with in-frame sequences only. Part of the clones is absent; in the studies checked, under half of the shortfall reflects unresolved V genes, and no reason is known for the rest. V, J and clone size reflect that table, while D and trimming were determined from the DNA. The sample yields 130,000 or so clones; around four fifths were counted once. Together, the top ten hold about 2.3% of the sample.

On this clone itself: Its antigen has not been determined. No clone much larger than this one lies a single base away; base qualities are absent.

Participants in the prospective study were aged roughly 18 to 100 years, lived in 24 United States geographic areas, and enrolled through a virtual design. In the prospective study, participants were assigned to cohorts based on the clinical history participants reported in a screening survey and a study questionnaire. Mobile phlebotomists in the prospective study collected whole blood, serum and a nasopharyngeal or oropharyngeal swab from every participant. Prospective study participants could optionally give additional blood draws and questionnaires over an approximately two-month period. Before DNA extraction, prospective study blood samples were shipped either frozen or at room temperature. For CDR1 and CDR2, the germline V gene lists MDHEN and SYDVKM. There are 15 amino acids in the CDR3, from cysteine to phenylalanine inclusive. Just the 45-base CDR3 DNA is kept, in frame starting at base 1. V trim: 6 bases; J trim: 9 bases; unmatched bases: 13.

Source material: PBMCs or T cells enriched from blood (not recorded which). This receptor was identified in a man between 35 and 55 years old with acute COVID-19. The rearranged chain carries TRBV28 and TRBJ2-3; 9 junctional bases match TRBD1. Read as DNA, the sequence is TGTGCCAGCAGCCCACAGGGGGCCCTCGTAAGGACGCAGTATTTT. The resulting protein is CASSPQGALVRTQYF.